This T cell receptor beta chain was obtained from a study of graft-versus-host responses after intestinal transplantation. Study information: Following induction with anti-thymocyte globulin, all recipients were given tacrolimus and steroids for 2 to 4 years.

Investigators treated the graft tissue so that it released intraepithelial and lamina propria lymphocytes. General study findings and limits: The study associated peak circulating GvH clone levels with early post-transplant HvG declines.

This clone was counted a single time. The antigen is not known. Repertoires were generated with immunoSEQ multiplex PCR, while TCRdb's copy carries only in-frame clones and drops some. The table records 4,800 or so clones, 85% of them present only once. Per the germline V gene, CDR1 is LNHDA and CDR2 is SQIVND (reference sequence). The CDR3 spans 17 residues. Trimming stripped 5 bases from V and 0 bases from J, with 17 bases between. This sequence was found in a human patient who received an intestinal transplant, so some T cells may come from the graft donor. The specimen was ileum tissue, collected 156 days after intestinal transplant. The chain joins TRBV19 to TRBJ1-3; tentatively, D is TRBD1 (5 bases). The CDR3 region has the DNA TGTGCCAGTAGTGGGGGGGTCCGCGAGAGCTCTGGAAACACCATATATTTT. Encoded protein: CASSGGVRESSGNTIYF.